These 32 T cell receptor beta chains were all obtained from the same sample, sequenced in a study of CD8 T cells in ankylosing spondylitis. These receptors' targets are unknown. TCRdb processed the 5' RACE reads anew with MiXCR; each CDR3 protein has one entry. This sample carries hundreds of thousands of distinct CDR3 sequences, 26% of them seen once, and the ten largest clones take about 0.9%. General study findings and limits: Made up of under ten highly homologous variants, a TCR beta motif appeared characteristic of ankylosing spondylitis blood.

Material for sequencing was blood, either unsorted or a sorted T cell fraction (not recorded which). The receptors stem from a male donor with ankylosing spondylitis.

This clonotype appeared a few times. J is TRBJ2-1 and V is TRBV4-2; 7 nucleotides line up with TRBD1. CDR1 is LGHNA and CDR2 is YNFKEQ in the germline V gene. V shed 9 bases and J 5 bases; nucleotides not matched to a gene: 7. There are 13 residues in the CDR3. The CDR3 is CASSGQLDNEQFF. The CDR3 DNA reads as TGTGCCAGTTCGGGACAGTTAGACAATGAGCAGTTCTTC.

The chain carries TRBV10-3 and TRBJ2-1; no firm D call. V lost 10 bases to trimming and J lost 0 bases, with 13 bases between them. Per germline, CDR1 ENHRY and CDR2 SYGVKD. The CDR3 totals 14 residues. In nucleotides, the CDR3 is TGTGCCACCCGGCCCCGGAGCTCCTACAATGAGCAGTTCTTC. Its translation: CATRPRSSYNEQFF.

This clonotype was counted a few times. This chain uses TRBV6-1 with TRBJ2-3; tentative D call: TRBD2 (6 bases). The length of the CDR3 is 14 residues. CDR1 is MNHNS and CDR2 is SASEGT in the germline V gene. V lost 4 bases and J lost 3, with 11 bases in between. The CDR3 here is CASSADRGTDTQYF. The DNA for the CDR3 is TGTGCCAGCAGTGCGGACCGGGGGACAGATACGCAGTATTTT.

This clonotype was detected a few times. The chain has TRBV18 and TRBJ1-2, with D perhaps matching TRBD1 (5 bases). Germline assignment: CDR1 KGHSH and CDR2 LQKENI. The CDR3 has 13 residues. The V and J ends lost 0 bases and 6 bases respectively, with 8 bases between them. CDR3 nucleotides: TGTGCCAGCTCACCACCCGGGACGGATGGCTACACCTTC. As protein: CASSPPGTDGYTF.

The chain recombines TRBV18 with TRBJ1-2, with D possibly matching TRBD1 (5 bases). There are 17 residues in the CDR3. V dropped 2 bases and J dropped 0 bases, with 16 bases sitting between them. Per germline, CDR1 KGHSH and CDR2 LQKENI. The CDR3 is CASSPAIQVGANYGYTF. In nucleotides, the CDR3 is TGTGCCAGCTCACCAGCAATACAAGTGGGGGCTAACTATGGCTACACCTTC.

V and J are TRBV5-1 and TRBJ1-1; D gene unclear. Trimming shortened V by 3 bases and J by 1 base, and 7 bases separated the two germline ends. The CDR3 totals 13 residues. CDR1 is SGHRS and CDR2 is YFSETQ in the germline V gene. The CDR3 protein is CASSWLENTEAFF. CDR3 DNA sequence: TGCGCCAGCAGCTGGTTAGAGAACACTGAAGCTTTCTTT.

This CDR3 reads CSARVGAAPDTQYF. Here the CDR3 DNA reads TGCAGTGCTAGAGTCGGAGCCGCCCCAGATACGCAGTATTTT. The V gene is TRBV20-1, the J gene TRBJ2-3, with D unclear. CDR1 DFQATT and CDR2 SNEGSKA come from the germline V gene (reference sequence). The length of the CDR3 is 14 residues. Trimming took 1 base from V and 4 from J, leaving 12 bases between them.

The V and J genes are TRBV5-6 and TRBJ2-7; D is possibly TRBD1 or TRBD2 (5 bases each). The CDR3 contains 15 residues. Germline lookup yields CDR1 SGHDT and CDR2 YYEEEE. With 4 bases removed from V and 2 bases from J, the gap between germline ends came to 16 bases. In DNA form, the CDR3 reads TGTGCCAGCAGCCACTACGGGGCCACCACCTACGAGCAGTACGTC. It codes for CASSHYGATTYEQYV.

The V and J genes are TRBV6-1 and TRBJ2-1; unclear D gene. The CDR3 extends over 12 amino acids. Germline CDR1 and CDR2: MNHNS and SASEGT. V was trimmed by 6 bases and J by 7 bases, leaving 10 bases between them. The CDR3 sequence is CASSPHGNEQFF. The CDR3 bases are TGTGCCAGCAGCCCGCATGGGAATGAGCAGTTCTTC.

This clonotype occurred many times. V usage is TRBV3-1 and J usage is TRBJ1-1; D is undetermined. This CDR3 region has 15 residues. The germline CDR1 and CDR2 sequences are LGHDT and YNNKEL (reference sequence). Between the trimmed V and J ends, which lost 3 bases and 0 bases, there was a span of 11 bases. CDR3 amino acids: CASSHVGGLNTEAFF. CDR3 bases: TGTGCCAGCAGCCATGTAGGAGGATTGAACACTGAAGCTTTCTTT.

The chain recombines TRBV12-5 with TRBJ1-1; D unclear. V was clipped by 7 bases and J by 5 bases, with 8 bases between them. This CDR3 contains 11 residues. Germline CDR1 and CDR2: LGHNT and FRNRAP. For the CDR3, the DNA is TGTGCTAGTGCCCCCATAACTGAAGCTTTCTTT. It translates to CASAPITEAFF.

The sample holds a few counts of this clonotype. The rearrangement joins TRBV5-1 to TRBJ1-1; TRBD1 aligns across 11 bases. With 6 bases clipped from V and 2 bases from J, the junction kept 6 bases outside the gene matches. The CDR3 sequence is 15 residues long. The germline CDR1 and CDR2 sequences are SGHRS and YFSETQ. The CDR3 protein is CASTWTGGGNTEAFF. As DNA, the CDR3 is TGCGCCAGCACCTGGACAGGGGGCGGAAACACTGAAGCTTTCTTT.

The chain is built from TRBV7-9 and TRBJ1-1; D call uncertain. The V end lost 3 bases, the J end lost 2 bases, and 7 bases lay between the germline ends. This CDR3 has 13 residues. CDR1 and CDR2 (germline): SEHNR, FQNEAQ (reference sequence). As DNA, the CDR3 is TGTGCCAGCAGCTTGAGTATAAACACTGAAGCTTTCTTT. It codes for CASSLSINTEAFF.

The DNA of the CDR3 is TGTGCCAGCAGCCGGGACACGGACACCGGGGAGCTGTTTTTT. Translated, it gives CASSRDTDTGELFF. This chain connects TRBV3-1 to TRBJ2-2; D may be TRBD1 (6 bases). Looked up from germline, CDR1 is LGHDT and CDR2 is YNNKEL (reference sequence). The CDR3 is made up of 14 amino acids. Deletions cut 4 bases from V and 3 bases from J, with 9 bases between.

This chain links TRBV7-9 with TRBJ2-3; D unclear. Germline V gene data show CDR1 as SEHNR and CDR2 as FQNEAQ (reference sequence). V was pared by 4 bases and J by 4 bases, with 6 bases between. CDR3 length: 12 amino acids. Here the CDR3 DNA reads TGTGCCAGCAGCTCGGCTGCAGATACGCAGTATTTT. Protein product: CASSSAADTQYF. The whole variable domain, remainder taken from reference TRBV7-9 and TRBJ2-3, is DTGVSQNPRHKITKRGQNVTFRCDPISEHNRLYWYRQTLGQGPEFLTYFQNEAQLEKSRLLSDRFSAERPKGSFSTLEIQRTEQGDSAMYLCASSSAADTQYFGPGTRLTVL.

The chain carries TRBV5-1 and TRBJ1-3, with unresolved D. Per germline, CDR1 SGHRS and CDR2 YFSETQ. V gave up 3 bases and J gave up 4 bases, with 11 bases separating them. The CDR3 totals 14 residues. The CDR3 nucleotides read TGCGCCAGCAGCTCCACAATCGCCGGAAACACCATATATTTT. It encodes CASSSTIAGNTIYF.

The chain carries TRBV5-6 and TRBJ2-3; D not certain. This CDR3 comprises 14 residues. V lost 5 bases to trimming and J lost 0 bases, with 10 bases between them. Germline V gene data show CDR1 as SGHDT and CDR2 as YYEEEE. The CDR3 reads CASRASPSTDTQYF. As DNA, the CDR3 is TGTGCCAGCAGGGCTTCTCCGAGCACAGATACGCAGTATTTT.

This chain connects TRBV7-2 to TRBJ2-5; 8 bases align to TRBD2. The length of the CDR3 is 17 residues. The germline V gene has CDR1 SGHTA and CDR2 FQGNSA. V lost 5 bases, J lost 2 bases, and 13 bases stayed unmatched. CDR3 nucleotides: TGTGCCAGCAGCCCCGGGAGGGCTAGCGGAAATCAAGAGACCCAGTACTTC. It yields the protein CASSPGRASGNQETQYF.

This rearrangement joins TRBV2 to TRBJ1-4; 9 bases are a match to TRBD1. V lost 6 bases and J lost 7; bases outside the gene matches: 6. The CDR3 has 14 residues. Germline assignment: CDR1 SNHLY and CDR2 FYNNEI. The CDR3 region has the DNA TGTGCCAGCAGACCCGGGACAGGGAGTGAAAAACTGTTTTTT. Amino acids: CASRPGTGSEKLFF.

The V gene is TRBV20-1, the J gene TRBJ2-2; D gene unclear. CDR1 is DFQATT, CDR2 SNEGSKA, per germline (reference sequence). The CDR3 runs to 15 residues. V shed 3 bases and J shed 1 base, with 12 bases lying between them. CDR3 in amino acids: CSARDQTKNTGELFF. CDR3 coding DNA: TGCAGTGCTAGGGACCAAACGAAGAACACCGGGGAGCTGTTTTTT.

This clonotype was picked up many times. The gene calls are TRBV12-3 or TRBV12-4 and TRBJ2-5, with unresolved D. The length of the CDR3 is 11 residues. V gave up 5 bases and J gave up 4 bases, with 5 bases separating them. The CDR3 DNA reads as TGTGCCAGCAGTCCCGCAGAGACCCAGTACTTC. It encodes CASSPAETQYF.

This clonotype appeared many times. V and J are TRBV20-1 and TRBJ1-5; 7 nucleotides line up with TRBD1. The germline CDR1 and CDR2 sequences are DFQATT and SNEGSKA (reference sequence). The CDR3 extends over 12 amino acids. CDR3 DNA sequence: TGCAGCGCCAGACAGGGAAATCAGCCCCAGCATTTT. Translating gives CSARQGNQPQHF.

This clonotype has a count of ten or more. At one end the junction does not follow the germline gene, possibly because of a read error. V usage is TRBV5-1 and J usage is TRBJ1-2, with a weak D call TRBD1 (6 bases). This CDR3 has 13 residues. Germline lookup yields CDR1 SGHRS and CDR2 YFSETQ. The CDR3 DNA reads as TGTGCCAGCAGCCCGGACAGAAACTATGGCTACACCTTC. Translating gives CASSPDRNYGYTF.

This clonotype has just a few counts. The V and J genes are TRBV12-3 or TRBV12-4 and TRBJ1-1; D might be TRBD1 (5 bases). Deletions cut 6 bases from V and 6 bases from J, with 14 bases between. The CDR3 spans 13 residues. CDR3 sequence: CASSPGHRSEAFF. CDR3 DNA: TGTGCCAGCAGCCCTGGACATAGGTCTGAAGCTTTCTTT.

This clonotype was detected a few times. The genes are TRBV20-1 and TRBJ1-4; D is ambiguous. V was pared by 5 bases and J by 4 bases, with 20 bases between. The CDR3 consists of 16 residues. CDR1 is DFQATT and CDR2 is SNEGSKA in the germline V gene (reference sequence). The CDR3 region is CSARPREARYNEKLFF. In nucleotides, the CDR3 is TGCAGTGCTCGACCCCGGGAGGCGAGATATAATGAAAAACTGTTTTTT.

The chain couples TRBV5-1 to TRBJ2-7; TRBD2 agrees at 7 bases. Trimming at V came to 4 bases and at J to 5 bases, leaving 9 bases not matched to a gene. Per germline, CDR1 SGHRS and CDR2 YFSETQ. The CDR3 covers 14 residues. The CDR3 reads CASSPQGGENEQYV. The CDR3 coding sequence is TGCGCCAGCAGCCCCCAGGGAGGGGAGAACGAGCAGTACGTC.

In this sample, this clonotype turned up a few times. This sequence joins TRBV4-2 and TRBJ2-1; 7 nucleotides align to TRBD2. The CDR3 has 16 residues. Germline V gene sequence: CDR1 LGHNA, CDR2 YNFKEQ. The ends lost 0 bases at V and 12 bases at J; junction bases unmatched: 14. The CDR3 DNA is TGTGCCAGCAGCCAAGATCCGGAGCGGGTCGGCGGGGGGCAGTTCTTC. Amino acid sequence: CASSQDPERVGGGQFF.

The chain is built from TRBV29-1 and TRBJ2-7, with D hard to call. CDR1 and CDR2 from the germline V gene are SQVTM and ANQGSEA. V lost 4 bases to trimming and J lost 9 bases, with 13 bases between them. The length of the CDR3 is 11 residues. CDR3 nucleotide sequence: TGCAGCGTTGTGGACCAACCACGGCAGTACTTC. Encoded protein: CSVVDQPRQYF.

This clonotype was detected only a few times. The chain uses TRBV21-1 and TRBJ1-1; the table names TRBD1, a call not compared with the DNA. TRBV21-1 is described as a pseudogene. This CDR3 spans 12 amino acids. The CDR3 region has the DNA TGTGCCAGCACCCCCGGGACAGGGGAAGCTTTCTTT. Translated, it gives CASTPGTGEAFF.

This clonotype has just one count. The chain uses TRBV29-1 and TRBJ1-1; TRBD1 might be the D (5 bases). This CDR3 has 15 amino acids. Trimming pared 4 bases from V and 3 bases from J, leaving 18 bases between. Germline V CDR1 and CDR2: SQVTM, ANQGSEA. The CDR3 loop reads CSVGGRGQGHTEAFF. CDR3 coding DNA: TGCAGCGTTGGGGGAAGGGGCCAGGGACACACTGAAGCTTTCTTT.

The chain couples TRBV20-1 to TRBJ1-5; D uncertain. The length of the CDR3 is 13 residues. Per germline, CDR1 DFQATT and CDR2 SNEGSKA (reference sequence). V lost 6 bases and J 7 bases, leaving 16 bases between the germline ends. This CDR3 reads CSARSPERQPQHF. DNA of the CDR3: TGCAGTGCCCGCAGCCCGGAGAGACAGCCCCAGCATTTT.

The genes are TRBV12-3 or TRBV12-4 and TRBJ2-3; D remains ambiguous. V was cut by 1 base and J by 9 bases, with 2 bases left in between. This CDR3 spans 10 amino acids. In DNA form, the CDR3 reads TGTGCCAGCAGTTTAGTGACGCAGTATTTT. Its translation: CASSLVTQYF.